A selection of T cell receptor beta chains follows, all from one sample in a study of blood T cell repertoires in COVID-19. The repertoire was sequenced with immunoSEQ multiplex PCR; TCRdb's copy has only in-frame clones and lacks some. The repertoire consists of fewer than 150,000 clones, with 88% occurring once and the leading ten covering 28%. Sequences were obtained from peripheral blood. Source of these receptors: a human donor in a cohort sampled during active COVID-19. Each CDR3 is given with its conserved first and last residue. D genes are given only for firm matches. Part of the rows lack a size; the others show once, few, many or a class for expanded clones.

v_gene,abundance,d_gene,j_gene,CDR3nt,CDR3aa
TRBV2,.,TRBD2,TRBJ2-1,TGTGCCAGCCCGGGGGGAACCCCCCGCTCCTACAATGAGCAGTTCTTC,CASPGGTPRSYNEQFF
TRBV7-6,once,TRBD2,TRBJ2-2,TGTGCCAGCCGGTTGGGAGGGGCTAATGGTTACGGGCTGTTTTTT,CASRLGGANGYGLFF
TRBV18,.,.,TRBJ2-1,TGTGCCAGCTCACCACCCAGGGGCAGATTCCAAACGGGGTACAATGAGCAGTTCTTC,CASSPPRGRFQTGYNEQFF
TRBV6-6,.,.,TRBJ2-4,TGTGCCAGCAGTTACGGGGCGGAGCTAGCCAAAAACATTCAGTACTTC,CASSYGAELAKNIQYF
TRBV9,.,TRBD2,TRBJ2-4,TGTGCCAGCAGCCCAGGACTAGCGGGGGGAGCCAAAAACATTCAGTACTTC,CASSPGLAGGAKNIQYF
TRBV10-1,.,TRBD1,TRBJ2-6,TGCGCCAGCGCCGACAGGGGGCAGTGGTGTGGTGGGGCCAACGTCCTGACTTTC,CASADRGQWCGGANVLTF
TRBV9,.,.,TRBJ1-3,TGTGCCAGCAGCCCCCTTCCTAGCTCTGGAAACACCATATATTTT,CASSPLPSSGNTIYF
TRBV6-5,.,TRBD2,TRBJ2-1,TGTGCCAGCACCACGACTAGCGGGGGGGCTAATGAGCAGTTCTTC,CASTTTSGGANEQFF
TRBV7-9,.,TRBD1,TRBJ1-5,TGTGCCAGCAGCGGGACAGGGGCCGATCAGCCCCAGCATTTT,CASSGTGADQPQHF
TRBV11-3,.,.,TRBJ2-1,TGTGCCAGCAGCTTGGAGCGTTACAATGAGCAGTTCTTC,CASSLERYNEQFF
TRBV4-3,.,TRBD1,TRBJ1-1,TGCGCCAGCAGCCAGGGACAGGCCCTGAACACTGAAGCTTTCTTT,CASSQGQALNTEAFF
TRBV11-2,.,.,TRBJ1-5,TGTGCCAGCAGCTTAGGCCGGGATCAGCCCCAGCATTTT,CASSLGRDQPQHF
TRBV3-1/TRBV3-2,.,TRBD1,TRBJ1-5,TGTGCCAGCAGCCAAGATTCGACAGGGAATCAGCCCCAGCATTTT,CASSQDSTGNQPQHF
TRBV6-5,.,TRBD1,TRBJ2-1,TGTGCCAGCAGTTGGGGGACAGGGAAGAAGAACAATGAGCAGTTCTTC,CASSWGTGKKNNEQFF
TRBV18,.,TRBD1,TRBJ2-7,TGTGCCAGCTCACCTCGGGACAGGGGGAACGAGCAGTACTTC,CASSPRDRGNEQYF
TRBV25-1,.,TRBD1,TRBJ2-5,TGTGCCAGCAGTGGGTACAGGGGAGAGACCCAGTACTTC,CASSGYRGETQYF
TRBV2,.,.,TRBJ1-2,TGTGCCAGCACCCAGGTGAACCCTAACTATGGCTACACCTTC,CASTQVNPNYGYTF
TRBV9,.,.,TRBJ1-1,TGTGCCAGCAGCTACCTAAGCGGGCACACTGAAGCTTTCTTT,CASSYLSGHTEAFF
TRBV15,.,.,TRBJ2-3,TGTGCCACCAGCACTGGCACAGATACGCAGTATTTT,CATSTGTDTQYF
TRBV18,once,.,TRBJ1-2,TGTGCCAGCTCACCGATCTCTGGTGGGGCACATGGCTACACCTTC,CASSPISGGAHGYTF
TRBV10-1,few,TRBD1,TRBJ2-7,TGCGCCAGCAGTGTGGGCTTTGGAAAGGGGGCAATGTCCTACGAGCAGTACTTC,CASSVGFGKGAMSYEQYF
TRBV11-3,.,.,TRBJ2-1,TGTGCCAGCAGCTTAAGAAGGGGGGGTGAGCAGTTCTTC,CASSLRRGGEQFF
TRBV3-1/TRBV3-2,.,TRBD2,TRBJ2-2,TGTGCCAGCAGCCAGGGCGGGAGCAGGGAGCTGTTTTTT,CASSQGGSRELFF
TRBV19,.,TRBD1,TRBJ2-7,TGTGCCAGTAGACCCGGGACAGGGCCATCCTACGAGCAGTACTTC,CASRPGTGPSYEQYF
TRBV6-5,.,.,TRBJ2-7,TGTGCCAGCAGTTACTCCCGGCAGGCTACCTACGAGCAGTACTTC,CASSYSRQATYEQYF
TRBV9,.,TRBD1,TRBJ2-3,TGTGCCAGCAGCGTAGAGACAGGGGGACGATCGGATACGCAGTATTTT,CASSVETGGRSDTQYF
TRBV7-6,.,.,TRBJ2-7,TGTGCCAGCAGCTTAGACAGGACCTACGAGCAGTACTTC,CASSLDRTYEQYF
TRBV27,.,TRBD1,TRBJ1-5,TGTGCCAGCAGTCCGGACAGGGGACGCAATCAGCCCCAGCATTTT,CASSPDRGRNQPQHF
TRBV6-5,.,.,TRBJ2-3,TGTGCCAGCAGAACGGACAGTCCCACAGATACGCAGTATTTT,CASRTDSPTDTQYF
TRBV5-1,.,.,TRBJ2-7,TGCGCCAGCAGCTTGACAGGAGCCTACGAGCAGTACTTC,CASSLTGAYEQYF
TRBV10-3,.,.,TRBJ2-7,TGTGCCATCAGTGAGTCGAGTTCCCCCTACGAGCAGTACTTC,CAISESSSPYEQYF
TRBV25-1,.,.,TRBJ1-5,TGTGCCAGCAGCGCAGGAGGGTCGGGGCAGCCCCAGCATTTT,CASSAGGSGQPQHF
TRBV27,.,.,TRBJ2-7,TGTGCCAGCAGTTCGCGCGGGGCGCCACCCTACGAGCAGTACTTC,CASSSRGAPPYEQYF
TRBV5-1,.,TRBD1,TRBJ1-1,TGCGCCAGCAGCTCTCGGACAGGGCTGAACACTGAAGCTTTCTTT,CASSSRTGLNTEAFF
TRBV2,.,TRBD1,TRBJ1-3,TGTGCCAGCAGTGAGATTAGGGGGCCCGGAAACACCATATATTTT,CASSEIRGPGNTIYF
TRBV7-2,.,TRBD2,TRBJ2-7,TGTGCCAGCAGCTGGGACTACCCCAGGTTCTACGAGCAGTACTTC,CASSWDYPRFYEQYF
TRBV6-5,.,.,TRBJ1-6,TGTGCCAGCAGTTACGACAGCTCCGACTATAATTCACCCCTCCACTTT,CASSYDSSDYNSPLHF
TRBV6-6,.,.,TRBJ2-1,TGTGCCAGCAGTTGGGGGCAGGGGTACAATGAGCAGTTCTTC,CASSWGQGYNEQFF
TRBV10-3,few,TRBD1,TRBJ2-7,TGTGCCATCAGTGAGGACAGGGTTGACGAGCAGTACTTC,CAISEDRVDEQYF
TRBV7-9,.,.,TRBJ2-7,TGTGCCAGCAGCTTAGAGAGCTCCCGAGTGTACTTC,CASSLESSRVYF
TRBV14,few,TRBD2,TRBJ2-1,TGTGCCAGCAGCCCCTTAGCGGGGAGGTACAATGAGCAGTTCTTC,CASSPLAGRYNEQFF
TRBV24-1,once,.,TRBJ1-5,TGTGCCACCAGTGCCGGGAAATTTAGCAATCAGCCCCAGCATTTT,CATSAGKFSNQPQHF
TRBV10-3,.,.,TRBJ1-4,TGTGCCACTAGGGGAGGGACTAATGAAAAACTGTTTTTT,CATRGGTNEKLFF
TRBV18,.,TRBD1,TRBJ2-7,TGTGCCAGCTCCTTATGGGGTGAGGACAGGGGTGCCTACGAGCAGTACTTC,CASSLWGEDRGAYEQYF
TRBV19,.,TRBD1,TRBJ1-2,TGTGCCAGCCTCCCAGGGGGCGGCCTCTATGGCTACACCTTC,CASLPGGGLYGYTF
TRBV19,once,.,TRBJ1-4,TGTGCCAGTAAGGTCCCAGGGAGGGATGAAAAACTGTTTTTT,CASKVPGRDEKLFF
TRBV5-6,few,.,TRBJ1-4,TGTGCCAGCAGTCTGGCGGGAGAGGGTTATGCAACTAATGAAAAACTGTTTTTT,CASSLAGEGYATNEKLFF
TRBV27,.,TRBD2,TRBJ2-3,TGTGCCAGCAGTCCGACGACTAGCGGGGGATATACGCAGTATTTT,CASSPTTSGGYTQYF
TRBV6-5,.,.,TRBJ1-2,TGTGCCAGCAGGATACAGGGAGCTCACGGCTACACCTTC,CASRIQGAHGYTF
TRBV5-3,.,.,TRBJ2-5,TGTGCCAGAAGCCCTTGGGTGACACCCGGCTCCGAGACCCAGTACTTC,CARSPWVTPGSETQYF
TRBV19,.,TRBD1,TRBJ2-3,TGTGCCAGTAGTTCGGGACAGAAACCTAGCACAGATACGCAGTATTTT,CASSSGQKPSTDTQYF
TRBV6-5,.,.,TRBJ1-1,TGTGCCAGCCGCCGCCGGGGGGGGTTGAACACTGAAGCTTTCTTT,CASRRRGGLNTEAFF
TRBV9,few,.,TRBJ1-2,TGTGCCAGCAGCGTAAAGGAGGACCTTGGCTACACCTTC,CASSVKEDLGYTF
TRBV5-4,.,TRBD1,TRBJ2-7,TGTGCCAGCAGCTTGGGGGGGACAGGGCTCAACGAGCAGTACTTC,CASSLGGTGLNEQYF
TRBV2,.,.,TRBJ2-1,TGTGCCAGCAGTGGCTTGGACTTGCTAGTTGACAATGAGCAGTTCTTC,CASSGLDLLVDNEQFF
TRBV4-2,once,.,TRBJ1-1,TGTGCCAGCAGCCAAAATCAGGGGCGAGTCACTGAAGCTTTCTTT,CASSQNQGRVTEAFF
TRBV10-3,.,.,TRBJ2-1,TGTGCCACCACTGGCGGGGACAATGAGCAGTTCTTC,CATTGGDNEQFF
TRBV5-5,once,TRBD1,TRBJ2-7,TGTGCCAGCAGCTTGGAAGGGACAGGGACCTACGAGCAGTACTTC,CASSLEGTGTYEQYF
TRBV6-5,.,.,TRBJ1-2,TGTGCCAGCAGTTACACAGGGTACTATGGCTACACCTTC,CASSYTGYYGYTF